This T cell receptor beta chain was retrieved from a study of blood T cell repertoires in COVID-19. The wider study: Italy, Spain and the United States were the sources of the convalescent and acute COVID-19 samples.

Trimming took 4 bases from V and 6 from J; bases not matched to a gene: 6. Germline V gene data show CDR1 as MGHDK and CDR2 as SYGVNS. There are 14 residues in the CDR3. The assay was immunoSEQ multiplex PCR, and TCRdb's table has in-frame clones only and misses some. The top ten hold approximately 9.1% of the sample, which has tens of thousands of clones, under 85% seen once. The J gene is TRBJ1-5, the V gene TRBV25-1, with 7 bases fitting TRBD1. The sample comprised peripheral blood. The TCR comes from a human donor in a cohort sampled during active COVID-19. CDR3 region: CASSATGEFQPQHF. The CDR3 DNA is TGTGCCAGCAGTGCAACAGGGGAATTTCAGCCCCAGCATTTT. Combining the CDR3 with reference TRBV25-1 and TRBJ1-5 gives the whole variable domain EADIYQTPRYLVIGTGKKITLECSQTMGHDKMYWYQQDPGMELHLIHYSYGVNSTEKGDLSSESTVSRIRTEHFPLTLESARPSHTSQYLCASSATGEFQPQHFGDGTRLSIL.